Following are 29 T cell receptor beta chains from one sample sequenced in a study of blood T cell repertoires in COVID-19. The method was immunoSEQ multiplex PCR; TCRdb's version includes in-frame clones alone and lacks a portion of them. The data show 88,000 or so clones, around 79% seen once. The sample comprised peripheral blood. The receptors were gathered from a human donor in a cohort sampled during active COVID-19.

The rearrangement links TRBV2 to TRBJ2-2, with 10 bases matching TRBD2. V shed 4 bases and J 4 bases; nucleotides not matched to a gene: 9. There are 17 residues in the CDR3. In germline, CDR1 is SNHLY, CDR2 FYNNEI. In DNA, the CDR3 is TGTGCCAGCAGTGGCTCTAGCGGGAGAGGGCCCACCGGGGAGCTGTTTTTT. Translated, it gives CASSGSSGRGPTGELFF.

Here the CDR3 DNA reads TGTGCCAGTAGTGTTACAGGGGGCTTCAGCTCCTACGAGCAGTACTTC. Its protein is CASSVTGGFSSYEQYF. The genes are TRBV19 and TRBJ2-7, with TRBD1 identical over 9 bases. After removal of 5 bases from V and 0 bases from J, the junction contained 8 bases not matched to a gene. Germline CDR1 is LNHDA and CDR2 is SQIVND (reference sequence). The CDR3 loop spans 16 amino acids.

The chain uses TRBV2 and TRBJ2-1; 8 positions match TRBD2. The CDR3 is 15 residues long. The V and J ends lost 6 bases and 0 bases, in that order; junction bases with no gene match: 4. CDR1 and CDR2 (germline): SNHLY, FYNNEI. CDR3 bases: TGTGCCAGCAGACTAGCGGAAAGCTCCTACAATGAGCAGTTCTTC. Amino acid sequence: CASRLAESSYNEQFF.

The chain has TRBV27 and TRBJ2-7; TRBD2 matches at 9 bases. Looked up from germline, CDR1 is MNHEY and CDR2 is SMNVEV (reference sequence). The CDR3 has 15 residues. V shed 4 bases, J shed 3 bases, and the junction held 7 bases outside the gene matches. For the CDR3, the DNA is TGTGCCAGCAGTTCTCCTAGCGGGGATTACTACGAGCAGTACTTC. Protein sequence: CASSSPSGDYYEQYF.

The gene calls are TRBV5-1 and TRBJ1-2, with a tentative D call TRBD1 (5 bases). From germline, CDR1 is SGHRS and CDR2 YFSETQ. The germline V and J ends were trimmed by 4 bases and 8 bases, with 9 bases remaining between them. The CDR3 spans 11 residues. CDR3 sequence reads: CASSQGLGYTF. In DNA, the CDR3 is TGCGCCAGCAGCCAGGGATTGGGCTACACCTTC.

The gene calls are TRBV7-2 and TRBJ2-7, with TRBD2 as a possible D gene (7 bases). This CDR3 comprises 15 residues. Trimming took off 3 bases at V and 0 bases at J, with 12 bases between the two ends. Germline lookup yields CDR1 SGHTA and CDR2 FQGNSA. DNA of the CDR3: TGTGCCAGCAGCTTCGGGGGCGGGAGCTCCTACGAGCAGTACTTC. The encoded protein is CASSFGGGSSYEQYF.

The rearrangement joins TRBV27 to TRBJ2-4, with 9 bases that match TRBD2. The germline V gene has CDR1 MNHEY and CDR2 SMNVEV (reference sequence). The trim removed 5 bases at V and 0 bases at J, leaving 8 bases unmatched. This CDR3 is built from 17 residues. CDR3 nucleotides: TGTGCCAGCAGTCCAACCCTAGCGGGGCTAGCCAAAAACATTCAGTACTTC. Residues: CASSPTLAGLAKNIQYF.

The V call is TRBV6-5, the J call TRBJ1-6; D unresolved. Germline V gene lookup returns CDR1 MNHEY and CDR2 SVGAGI. Trimming removed 4 bases from V and 7 bases from J, with 14 bases in between. This CDR3 is 15 amino acids long. The CDR3 nucleotides read TGTGCCAGCAGTTCTAGACGGCGTCCAAATTCACCCCTCCACTTT. It translates to CASSSRRRPNSPLHF.

The chain carries TRBV5-5 and TRBJ2-3; 7 bases line up with TRBD2. Germline assignment: CDR1 SGHKS and CDR2 YYEKEE (reference sequence). Unmatched junction bases numbered 5, after V lost 0 bases and J lost 1 base. CDR3 length: 16 residues. In DNA, the CDR3 is TGTGCCAGCAGCTTGGAGGAGGCGGGAGGCACAGATACGCAGTATTTT. Translation gives CASSLEEAGGTDTQYF.

This clone was found a few times. The chain recombines TRBV2 with TRBJ2-4, with D tentatively TRBD1 (7 bases). This CDR3 is built from 13 residues. The germline gives CDR1 SNHLY, CDR2 FYNNEI. V was clipped by 7 bases and J by 5 bases, with 12 bases between them. CDR3 DNA: TGTGCCAGCACCGGGGGACAGCAAAACATTCAGTACTTC. This encodes CASTGGQQNIQYF. The full variable domain, with the rest looked up from reference TRBV2 and TRBJ2-4, is EPEVTQTPSHQVTQMGQEVILRCVPISNHLYFYWYRQILGQKVEFLVSFYNNEISEKSEIFDDQFSVERPDGSNFTLKIRSTKLEDSAMYFCASTGGQQNIQYFGAGTRLSVL.

The sample holds a few counts of this clone. The chain recombines TRBV29-1 with TRBJ1-3; D gene ambiguous. V dropped 8 bases and J dropped 1 base, with 9 bases sitting between them. From germline, CDR1 is SQVTM and CDR2 ANQGSEA. The CDR3 extends over 12 amino acids. The CDR3 nucleotides are TGCAGCACCATGACTTCTGGAAACACCATATATTTT. This codes for CSTMTSGNTIYF.

The genes are TRBV6-5 and TRBJ2-3, with 7 positions matching TRBD1. With V trimmed by 7 bases and J by 1 base, 8 bases remained unmatched. The CDR3 runs 15 residues. Germline CDR1 is MNHEY and CDR2 is SVGAGI. DNA of the CDR3: TGTGCCAGCAAACTAGACAGGGCGGGCACAGATACGCAGTATTTT. The encoded protein is CASKLDRAGTDTQYF.

J is TRBJ1-1 and V is TRBV29-1, with D possibly matching TRBD1 (6 bases). The CDR3 is 15 amino acids. The V end lost 6 bases, the J end lost 4 bases, and 21 bases lay between the germline ends. The germline gives CDR1 SQVTM, CDR2 ANQGSEA. Here the CDR3 reads CSVTPGHEVITEAFF. CDR3 bases: TGCAGCGTAACCCCGGGACACGAGGTAATCACTGAAGCTTTCTTT.

This chain uses TRBV3-1 (or the pseudogene TRBV3-2) with TRBJ1-1; the match to TRBD1 covers 7 bases. CDR1 and CDR2 (germline): LGHDT, YNNKEL (reference sequence). This CDR3 has 14 residues. V lost 4 bases and J lost 5; bases outside the gene matches: 7. CDR3 loop: CASSPGQPDTEAFF. CDR3 DNA: TGTGCCAGCAGCCCGGGACAGCCAGATACTGAAGCTTTCTTT.

This clone was observed a handful of times. The chain combines TRBV6-5 with TRBJ1-3; D call uncertain. Trimming pared 2 bases from V and 10 bases from J, leaving 21 bases between. Germline assignment: CDR1 MNHEY and CDR2 SVGAGI. This CDR3 region has 16 residues. This CDR3 is CASSYGTQTVGETIYF. The CDR3 DNA reads as TGTGCCAGCAGTTACGGAACCCAGACCGTGGGCGAAACCATATATTTT.

The chain recombines TRBV5-1 with TRBJ2-2; 7 nucleotides align to TRBD2. CDR1 is SGHRS, CDR2 YFSETQ, per germline. The junction had 10 bases not matched to a gene; V was cut back by 4 bases and J by 4 bases. The CDR3 consists of 16 residues. The CDR3 sequence is CASSVGGGSITGELFF. The DNA of the CDR3 is TGCGCCAGCAGCGTGGGTGGCGGGAGCATCACCGGGGAGCTGTTTTTT.

V usage is TRBV28 and J usage is TRBJ2-5, with D possibly TRBD1 on 6 matching bases. This CDR3 contains 13 residues. Deletions cut 4 bases from V and 5 bases from J, with 11 bases between. Germline CDR1 reads MDHEN; CDR2 reads SYDVKM. The CDR3 coding sequence is TGTGCCAGCAGTTCCACAGGGTCGGAGACCCAGTACTTC. Translating gives CASSSTGSETQYF.

The V call is TRBV5-1, the J call TRBJ1-4, with D maybe TRBD1 (6 bases). Germline V gives CDR1 SGHRS, CDR2 YFSETQ. The length of the CDR3 is 15 residues. Trimming left V 0 bases short and J 3 bases short, with 9 bases between. The CDR3 loop is CASSLGSGANEKLFF. CDR3 coding DNA: TGCGCCAGCAGCTTGGGGTCAGGGGCTAATGAAAAACTGTTTTTT.

The gene calls are TRBV2 and TRBJ2-5; 9 bases match TRBD1. From germline, CDR1 is SNHLY and CDR2 FYNNEI. CDR3 size: 14 residues. V was pared by 6 bases and J by 2 bases, with 4 bases of the junction left unmatched. Here the CDR3 DNA reads TGTGCCAGCAGCGAACAGGGGGCACAAGAGACCCAGTACTTC. Translated: CASSEQGAQETQYF.

The chain uses TRBV9 and TRBJ2-1; 12 bases line up with TRBD2. Germline V CDR1 and CDR2: SGDLS, YYNGEE. CDR3 length equals 15 residues. Trimming cost V 3 bases and J 7 bases; bases outside gene matches: 5. CDR3 protein: CASSGTSGRSNEQFF. The DNA for the CDR3 is TGTGCCAGCAGCGGTACTAGCGGGAGGTCGAATGAGCAGTTCTTC.

The V gene is TRBV19, the J gene TRBJ2-7; D is undetermined. Germline lookup yields CDR1 LNHDA and CDR2 SQIVND (reference sequence). V was trimmed by 5 bases and J by 7 bases, leaving 12 bases between them. The CDR3 consists of 12 residues. The CDR3 bases are TGTGCCAGTAGTCGGGTCCATGAGGAGCAGTACTTC. It specifies CASSRVHEEQYF.

J is TRBJ1-2 and V is TRBV27, with 8 bases matching TRBD1. V lost 5 bases and J lost 4; bases outside the gene matches: 6. The CDR3 is 14 residues long. Germline loops: CDR1 MNHEY, CDR2 SMNVEV (reference sequence). The CDR3 sequence: CASSPGTGIYGYTF. CDR3 DNA sequence: TGTGCCAGCAGTCCCGGGACAGGAATCTATGGCTACACCTTC.

The CDR3 region is CASSIGKGTANTGELFF. The CDR3 region has the DNA TGTGCCAGTAGTATAGGAAAGGGGACAGCGAACACCGGGGAGCTGTTTTTT. The chain employs TRBV19 and TRBJ2-2, with 7 bases that match TRBD1. With 1 base clipped from V and 0 bases from J, the junction kept 5 bases outside the gene matches. The CDR3 runs 17 residues. Looked up from germline, CDR1 is LNHDA and CDR2 is SQIVND (reference sequence). Full variable domain (outside the CDR3, taken from reference TRBV19 and TRBJ2-2): DGGITQSPKYLFRKEGQNVTLSCEQNLNHDAMYWYRQDPGQGLRLIYYSQIVNDFQKGDIAEGYSVSREKKESFPLTVTSAQKNPTAFYLCASSIGKGTANTGELFFGEGSRLTVL.

V and J are TRBV6-2 or TRBV6-3 and TRBJ1-1; D might be TRBD1 (6 bases). Between the trimmed V and J ends, which lost 4 bases and 0 bases, there was a span of 18 bases. CDR1 is MNHEY and CDR2 is SVGEGT in the germline V gene. The CDR3 sequence is 17 residues long. The CDR3 sequence is CASSFSGTFIMNTEAFF. The CDR3 DNA reads as TGTGCCAGCAGTTTTTCCGGGACATTCATCATGAACACTGAAGCTTTCTTT.

CDR3 protein: CASSLDTGYEQYF. In DNA form, the CDR3 reads TGTGCCAGCAGCCTAGATACGGGATACGAGCAGTACTTC. The J gene is TRBJ2-7, the V gene TRBV6-2 or TRBV6-3; D might be TRBD2 (5 bases). The CDR3 is 13 residues long. V was cut by 6 bases and J by 4 bases, with 13 bases left in between. In germline, CDR1 is MNHEY, CDR2 SVGEGT.

This chain links TRBV19 with TRBJ2-7; 7 bases are a match to TRBD1. V dropped 4 bases and J dropped 3; count of bases not matched to a gene: 15. The CDR3 extends over 17 amino acids. Germline CDR1 reads LNHDA; CDR2 reads SQIVND (reference sequence). The CDR3 loop is CASSRASSGGTDYEQYF. The DNA of the CDR3 is TGTGCCAGTAGTAGGGCATCCTCCGGTGGGACAGACTACGAGCAGTACTTC.

The V and J genes are TRBV5-8 and TRBJ2-7; 7 bases agree with TRBD2. This CDR3 has 16 amino acids. V lost 0 bases, J lost 0 bases, and 6 bases stayed unmatched. CDR1 SGHTS and CDR2 YDEGEE come from the germline V gene. The CDR3 region has the DNA TGTGCCAGCAGCTTGGGGGGGGGTCGAAGCTCCTACGAGCAGTACTTC. Translated: CASSLGGGRSSYEQYF.

This clone was observed a handful of times. CDR3 loop: CASSSGTGRYQPQHF. The CDR3, as DNA: TGCGCCAGCAGTTCCGGGACAGGGAGGTATCAGCCCCAGCATTTT. The chain couples TRBV5-1 to TRBJ1-5, with 9 bases identical to TRBD1. CDR1 is SGHRS and CDR2 is YFSETQ in the germline V gene. The CDR3 is 15 residues long. Unmatched junction bases numbered 8, after V lost 5 bases and J lost 5 bases.

The chain carries TRBV7-2 and TRBJ1-3; the D gene is possibly TRBD1 (6 bases). Germline V CDR1 and CDR2: SGHTA, FQGNSA. The ends were cut back, 3 bases at V and 2 bases at J, with 11 bases in the middle. The CDR3 extends over 15 amino acids. CDR3 region: CASSFGSGAGNTIYF. For the CDR3, the DNA is TGTGCCAGCAGCTTCGGATCAGGGGCTGGAAACACCATATATTTT.